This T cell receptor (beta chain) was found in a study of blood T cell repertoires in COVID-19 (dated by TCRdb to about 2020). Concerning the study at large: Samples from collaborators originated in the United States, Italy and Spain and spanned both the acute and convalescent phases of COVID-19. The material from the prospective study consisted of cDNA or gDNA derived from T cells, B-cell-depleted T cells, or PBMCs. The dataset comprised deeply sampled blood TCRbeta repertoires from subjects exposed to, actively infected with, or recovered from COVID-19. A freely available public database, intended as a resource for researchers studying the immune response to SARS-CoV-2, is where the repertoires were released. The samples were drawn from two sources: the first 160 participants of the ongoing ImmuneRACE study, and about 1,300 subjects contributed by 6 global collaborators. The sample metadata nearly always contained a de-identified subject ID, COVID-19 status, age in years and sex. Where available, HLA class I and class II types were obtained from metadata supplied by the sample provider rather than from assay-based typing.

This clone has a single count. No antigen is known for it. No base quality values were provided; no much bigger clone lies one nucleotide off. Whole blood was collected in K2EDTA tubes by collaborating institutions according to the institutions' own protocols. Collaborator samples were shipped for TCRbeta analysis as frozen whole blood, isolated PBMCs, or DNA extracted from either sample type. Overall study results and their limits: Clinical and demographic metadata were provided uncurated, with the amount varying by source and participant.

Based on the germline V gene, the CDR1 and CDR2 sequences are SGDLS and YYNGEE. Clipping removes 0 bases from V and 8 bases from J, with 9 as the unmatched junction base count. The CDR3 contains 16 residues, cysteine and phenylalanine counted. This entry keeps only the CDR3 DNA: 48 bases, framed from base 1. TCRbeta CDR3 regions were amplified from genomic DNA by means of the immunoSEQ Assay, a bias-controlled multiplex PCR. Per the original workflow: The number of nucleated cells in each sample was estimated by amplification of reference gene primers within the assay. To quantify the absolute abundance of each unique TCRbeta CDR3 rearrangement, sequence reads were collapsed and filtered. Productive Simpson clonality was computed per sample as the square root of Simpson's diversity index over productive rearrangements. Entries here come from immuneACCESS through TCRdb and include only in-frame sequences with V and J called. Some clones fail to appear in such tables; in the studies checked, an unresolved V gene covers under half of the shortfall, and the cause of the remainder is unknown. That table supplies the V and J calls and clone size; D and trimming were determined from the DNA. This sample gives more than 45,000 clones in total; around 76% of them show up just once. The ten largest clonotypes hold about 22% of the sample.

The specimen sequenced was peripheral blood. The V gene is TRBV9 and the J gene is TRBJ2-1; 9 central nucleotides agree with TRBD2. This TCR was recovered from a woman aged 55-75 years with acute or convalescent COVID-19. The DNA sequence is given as TGTGCCAGCAGCGTAGCTCCACTAGCGGGCAGCTATGAGCAGTTCTTC. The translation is CASSVAPLAGSYEQFF.